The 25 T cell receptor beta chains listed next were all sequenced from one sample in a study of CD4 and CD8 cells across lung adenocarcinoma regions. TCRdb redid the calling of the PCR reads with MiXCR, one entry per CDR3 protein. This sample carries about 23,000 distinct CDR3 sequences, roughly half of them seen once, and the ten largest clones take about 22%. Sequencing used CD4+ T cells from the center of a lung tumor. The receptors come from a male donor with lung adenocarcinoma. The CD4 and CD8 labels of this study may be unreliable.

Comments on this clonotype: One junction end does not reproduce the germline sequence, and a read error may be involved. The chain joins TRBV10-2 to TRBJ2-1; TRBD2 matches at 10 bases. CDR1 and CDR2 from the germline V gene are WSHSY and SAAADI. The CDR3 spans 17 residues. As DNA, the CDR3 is TGCGCCAGCAGTGAATTAGCGGGGGGAGAGAGCTCCGATGCGCAGTTTTTC. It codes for CASSELAGGESSDAQFF.

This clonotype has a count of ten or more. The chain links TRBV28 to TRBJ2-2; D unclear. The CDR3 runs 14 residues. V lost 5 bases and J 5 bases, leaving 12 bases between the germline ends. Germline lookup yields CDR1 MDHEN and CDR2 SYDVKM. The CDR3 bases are TGTGCCAGCAGTCCGCGGCTTGGAACCGGGGAGCTGTTTTTT. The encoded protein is CASSPRLGTGELFF.

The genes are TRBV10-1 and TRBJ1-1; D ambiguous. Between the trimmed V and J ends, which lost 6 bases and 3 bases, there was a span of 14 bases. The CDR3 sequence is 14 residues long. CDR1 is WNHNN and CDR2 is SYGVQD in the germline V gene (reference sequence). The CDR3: CASSSSGPDTEAFF. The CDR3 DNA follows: TGCGCCAGCAGCTCGTCAGGTCCGGACACTGAAGCTTTCTTT.

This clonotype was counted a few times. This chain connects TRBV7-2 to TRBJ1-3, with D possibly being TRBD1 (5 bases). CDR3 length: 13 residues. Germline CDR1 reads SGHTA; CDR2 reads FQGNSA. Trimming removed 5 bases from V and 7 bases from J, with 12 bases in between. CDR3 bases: TGTGCCAGCAGCCTGGGGTGGGGGAACACCATATATTTT. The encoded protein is CASSLGWGNTIYF.

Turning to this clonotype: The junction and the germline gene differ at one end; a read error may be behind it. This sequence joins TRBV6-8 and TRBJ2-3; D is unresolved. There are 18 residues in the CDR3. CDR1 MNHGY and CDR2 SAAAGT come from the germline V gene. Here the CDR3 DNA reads TGTGCCAGCAGTTACTCGCGTTGGTCTTACGTAAACACCGATACGCAGTTTTTT. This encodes CASSYSRWSYVNTDTQFF.

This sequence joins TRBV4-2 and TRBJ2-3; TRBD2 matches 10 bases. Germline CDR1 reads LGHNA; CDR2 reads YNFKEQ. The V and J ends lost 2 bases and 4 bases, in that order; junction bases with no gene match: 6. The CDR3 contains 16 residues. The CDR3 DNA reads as TGTGCCAGCAGCCAAACCGGGACTAGCGTCGCAGATACGCAGTATTTT. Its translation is CASSQTGTSVADTQYF.

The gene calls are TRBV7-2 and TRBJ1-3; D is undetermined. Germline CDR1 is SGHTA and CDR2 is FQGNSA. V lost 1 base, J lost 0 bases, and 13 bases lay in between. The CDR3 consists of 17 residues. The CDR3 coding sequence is TGTGCCAGCAGCTTAGTTTTGGCCGCTACCTCTGGAAACACCATATATTTT. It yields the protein CASSLVLAATSGNTIYF.

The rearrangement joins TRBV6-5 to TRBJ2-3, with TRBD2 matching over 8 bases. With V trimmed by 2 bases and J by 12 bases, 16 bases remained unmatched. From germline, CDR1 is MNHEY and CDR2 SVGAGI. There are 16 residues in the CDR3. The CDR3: CASSYRGGSAKNIQYF. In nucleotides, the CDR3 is TGTGCCAGCAGTTACCGGGGGGGGTCTGCCAAAAACATTCAGTATTTT.

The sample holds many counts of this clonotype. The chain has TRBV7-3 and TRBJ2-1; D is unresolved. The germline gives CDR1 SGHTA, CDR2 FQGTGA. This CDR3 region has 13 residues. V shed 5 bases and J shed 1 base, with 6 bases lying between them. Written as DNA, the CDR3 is TGTGCCAGCAGCCCAAATTCCTACAATGAGCAGTTCTTC. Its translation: CASSPNSYNEQFF.

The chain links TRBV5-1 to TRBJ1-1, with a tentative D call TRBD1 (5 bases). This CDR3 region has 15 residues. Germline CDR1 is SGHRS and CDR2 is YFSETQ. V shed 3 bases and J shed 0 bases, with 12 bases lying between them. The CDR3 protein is CASSSRTGLNTEAFF. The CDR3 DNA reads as TGCGCCAGCAGCTCCCGGACGGGACTGAACACTGAAGCTTTCTTT.

This CDR3 reads CASIGPGTDPYNEQFF. In DNA form, the CDR3 reads TGTGCCAGCATTGGCCCCGGGACAGACCCTTACAATGAGCAGTTCTTC. The chain combines TRBV27 with TRBJ2-5; 7 bases are shared with TRBD1. With the DNA end fitting TRBJ2-1 better, the J assignment may be wrong. Looked up from germline, CDR1 is MNHEY and CDR2 is SMNVEV (reference sequence). The CDR3 has 16 residues.

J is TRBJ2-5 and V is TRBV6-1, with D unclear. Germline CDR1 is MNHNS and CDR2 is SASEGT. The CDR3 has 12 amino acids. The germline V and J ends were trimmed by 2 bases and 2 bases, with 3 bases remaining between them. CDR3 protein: CASSEQQETQYF. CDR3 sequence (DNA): TGTGCCAGCAGTGAACAACAAGAGACCCAGTACTTC.

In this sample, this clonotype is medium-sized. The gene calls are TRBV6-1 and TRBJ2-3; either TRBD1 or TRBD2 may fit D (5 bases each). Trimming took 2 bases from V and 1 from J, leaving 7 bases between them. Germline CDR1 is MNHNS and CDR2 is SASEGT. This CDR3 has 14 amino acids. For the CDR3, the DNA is TGTGCCAGCAGTGAAAGGGGAGGCACAGATACGCAGTATTTT. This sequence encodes CASSERGGTDTQYF.

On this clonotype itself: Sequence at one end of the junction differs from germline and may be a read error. CDR3 amino acids: CASSYRTGGGGYNEQFF. CDR3 DNA sequence: TGTGCCAGCAGTTACCGGACAGGGGGCGGAGGTTACAATGAGCAGTTCTTT. The V call is TRBV6-5, the J call TRBJ2-3; 11 bases align to TRBD1. This CDR3 is 17 amino acids long. The germline CDR1 and CDR2 sequences are MNHEY and SVGAGI.

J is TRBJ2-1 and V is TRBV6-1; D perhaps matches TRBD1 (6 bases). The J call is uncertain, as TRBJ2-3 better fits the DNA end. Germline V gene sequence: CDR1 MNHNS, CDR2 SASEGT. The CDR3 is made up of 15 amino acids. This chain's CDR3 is CASRLQAGSPGEQYF. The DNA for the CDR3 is TGTGCCAGCAGACTCCAGGCTGGGAGCCCAGGGGAGCAGTATTTT.

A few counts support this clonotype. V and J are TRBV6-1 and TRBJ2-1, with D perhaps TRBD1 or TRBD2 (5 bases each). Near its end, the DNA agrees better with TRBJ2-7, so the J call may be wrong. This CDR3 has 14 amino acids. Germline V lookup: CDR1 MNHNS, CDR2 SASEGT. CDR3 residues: CASSEAWDGYEQYF. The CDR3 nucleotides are TGTGCCAGCAGTGAAGCTTGGGACGGGTACGAGCAGTACTTC.

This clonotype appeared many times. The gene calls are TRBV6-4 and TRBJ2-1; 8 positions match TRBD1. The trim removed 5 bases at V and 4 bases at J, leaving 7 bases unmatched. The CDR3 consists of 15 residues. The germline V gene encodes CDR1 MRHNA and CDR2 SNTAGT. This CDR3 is CASSFVQGGYNEQFF. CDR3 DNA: TGTGCCAGCAGTTTCGTACAGGGGGGATACAATGAGCAGTTCTTC.

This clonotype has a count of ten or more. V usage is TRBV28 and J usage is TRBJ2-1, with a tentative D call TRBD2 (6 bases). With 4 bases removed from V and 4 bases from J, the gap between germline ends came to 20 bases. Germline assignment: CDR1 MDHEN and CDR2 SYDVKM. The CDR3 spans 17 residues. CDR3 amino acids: CASSSRKAGKFYNEQFF. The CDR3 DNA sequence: TGTGCCAGCAGTTCGCGTAAGGCGGGAAAGTTTTACAATGAGCAGTTCTTC.

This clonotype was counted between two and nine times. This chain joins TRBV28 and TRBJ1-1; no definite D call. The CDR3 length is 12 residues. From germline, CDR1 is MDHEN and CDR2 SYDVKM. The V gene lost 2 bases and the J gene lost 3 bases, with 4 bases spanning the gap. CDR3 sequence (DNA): TGTGCCAGCAGTTTAGTTTACACTGAAGCTTTCTTT. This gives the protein CASSLVYTEAFF.

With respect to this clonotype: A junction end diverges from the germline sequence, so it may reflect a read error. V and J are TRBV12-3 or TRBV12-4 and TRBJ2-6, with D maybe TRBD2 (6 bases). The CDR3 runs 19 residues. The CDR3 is CASHQREPTSGSGANVQTF. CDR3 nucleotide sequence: TGTGCCAGCCACCAACGGGAGCCAACATCCGGCTCTGGGGCCAACGTCCAGACTTTC.

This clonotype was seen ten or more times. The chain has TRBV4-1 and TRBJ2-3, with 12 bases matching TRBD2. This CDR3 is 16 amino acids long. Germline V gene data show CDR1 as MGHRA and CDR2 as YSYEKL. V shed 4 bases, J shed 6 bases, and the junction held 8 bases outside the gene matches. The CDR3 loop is CASSPRLAGGLDTQYF. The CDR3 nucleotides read TGCGCCAGCAGCCCCCGTCTAGCGGGAGGGCTGGATACGCAGTATTTT.

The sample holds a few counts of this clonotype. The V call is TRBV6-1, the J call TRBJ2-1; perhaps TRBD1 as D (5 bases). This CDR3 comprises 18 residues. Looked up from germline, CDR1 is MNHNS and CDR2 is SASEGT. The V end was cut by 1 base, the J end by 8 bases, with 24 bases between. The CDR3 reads CASSEVIISSRVKDEQFF. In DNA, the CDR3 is TGTGCCAGCAGTGAAGTAATAATCTCAAGCAGGGTCAAAGATGAGCAGTTCTTC.

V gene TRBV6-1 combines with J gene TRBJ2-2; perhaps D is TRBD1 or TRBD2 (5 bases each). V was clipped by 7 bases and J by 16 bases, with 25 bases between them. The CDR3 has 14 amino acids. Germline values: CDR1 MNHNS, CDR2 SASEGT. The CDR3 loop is CASTPGWSTGTQFF. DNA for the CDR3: TGTGCCAGCACCCCGGGGTGGAGCACAGGTACGCAGTTTTTT.

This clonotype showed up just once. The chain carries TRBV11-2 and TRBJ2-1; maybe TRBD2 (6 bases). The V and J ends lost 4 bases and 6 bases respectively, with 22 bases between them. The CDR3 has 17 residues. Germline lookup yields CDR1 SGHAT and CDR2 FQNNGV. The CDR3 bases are TGTGCCAGCAGCTCCCGGGCGGGTAGCGGTGAAGTCAATGAGCAGTTCTTC. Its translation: CASSSRAGSGEVNEQFF.

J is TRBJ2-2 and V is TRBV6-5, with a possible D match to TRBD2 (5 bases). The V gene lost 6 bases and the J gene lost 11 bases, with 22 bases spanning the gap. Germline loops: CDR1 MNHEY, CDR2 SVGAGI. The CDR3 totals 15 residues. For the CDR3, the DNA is TGTGCCAGCAGACTCCAGTCCGGGATTCCAGATGAGCTGTTTTTT. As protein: CASRLQSGIPDELFF.